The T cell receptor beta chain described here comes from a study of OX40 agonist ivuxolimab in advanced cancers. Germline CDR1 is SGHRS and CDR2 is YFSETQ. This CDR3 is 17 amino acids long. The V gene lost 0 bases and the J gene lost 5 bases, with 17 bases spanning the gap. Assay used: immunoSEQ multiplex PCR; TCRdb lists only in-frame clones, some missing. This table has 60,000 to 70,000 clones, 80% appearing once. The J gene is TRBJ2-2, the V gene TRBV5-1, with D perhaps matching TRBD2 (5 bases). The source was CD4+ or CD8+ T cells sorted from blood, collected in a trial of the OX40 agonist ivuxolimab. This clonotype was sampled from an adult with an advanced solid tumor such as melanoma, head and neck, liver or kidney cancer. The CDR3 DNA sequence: TGCGCCAGCAGCTTGGCAACTCCGGGAACACGAACCGGGGAGCTGTTTTTT. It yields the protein CASSLATPGTRTGELFF.